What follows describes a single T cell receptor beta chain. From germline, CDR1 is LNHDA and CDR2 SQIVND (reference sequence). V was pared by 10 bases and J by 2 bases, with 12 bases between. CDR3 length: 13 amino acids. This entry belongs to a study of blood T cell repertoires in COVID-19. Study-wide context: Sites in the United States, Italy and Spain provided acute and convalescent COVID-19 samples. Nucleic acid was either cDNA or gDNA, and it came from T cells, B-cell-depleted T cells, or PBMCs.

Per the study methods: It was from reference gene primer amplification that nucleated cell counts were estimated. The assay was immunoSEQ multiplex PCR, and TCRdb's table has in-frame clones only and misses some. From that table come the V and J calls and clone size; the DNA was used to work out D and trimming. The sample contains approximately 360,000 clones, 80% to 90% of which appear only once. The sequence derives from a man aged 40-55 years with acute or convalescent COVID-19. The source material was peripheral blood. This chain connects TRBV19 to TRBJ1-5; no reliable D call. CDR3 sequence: CATTSGGNQPQHF. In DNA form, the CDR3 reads TGTGCCACCACCTCCGGAGGCAATCAGCCCCAGCATTTT.